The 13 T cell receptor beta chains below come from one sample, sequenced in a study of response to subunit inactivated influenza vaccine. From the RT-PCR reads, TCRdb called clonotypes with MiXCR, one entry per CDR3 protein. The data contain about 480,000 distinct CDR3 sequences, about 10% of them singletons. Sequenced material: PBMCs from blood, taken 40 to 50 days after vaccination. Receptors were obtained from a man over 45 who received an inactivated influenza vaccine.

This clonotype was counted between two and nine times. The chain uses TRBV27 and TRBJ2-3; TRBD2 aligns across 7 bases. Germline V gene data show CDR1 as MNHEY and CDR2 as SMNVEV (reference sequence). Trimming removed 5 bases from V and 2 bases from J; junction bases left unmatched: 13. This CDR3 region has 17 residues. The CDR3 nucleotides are TGTGCCAGCAGTAGAGCGGGGACCGTCTTTGTCACAGATACGCAGTATTTT. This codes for CASSRAGTVFVTDTQYF.

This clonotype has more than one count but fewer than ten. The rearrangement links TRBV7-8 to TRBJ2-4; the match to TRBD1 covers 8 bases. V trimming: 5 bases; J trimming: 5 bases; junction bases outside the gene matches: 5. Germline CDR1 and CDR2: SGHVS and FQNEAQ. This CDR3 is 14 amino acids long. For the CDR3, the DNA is TGTGCCAGCAGCACGGACAGGGTAGAAAACATTCAGTACTTC. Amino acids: CASSTDRVENIQYF.

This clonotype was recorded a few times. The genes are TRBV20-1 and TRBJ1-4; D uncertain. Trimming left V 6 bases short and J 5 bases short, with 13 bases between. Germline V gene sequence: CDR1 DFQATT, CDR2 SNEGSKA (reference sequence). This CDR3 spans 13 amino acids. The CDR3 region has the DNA TGCAGTGCCGCACGGCAGTTCAATGAAAAACTGTTTTTT. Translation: CSAARQFNEKLFF.

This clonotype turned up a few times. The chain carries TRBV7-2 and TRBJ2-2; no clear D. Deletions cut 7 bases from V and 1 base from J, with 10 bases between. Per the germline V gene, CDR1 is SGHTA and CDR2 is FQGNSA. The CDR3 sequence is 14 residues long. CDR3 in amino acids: CASTPQRNTGELFF. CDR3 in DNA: TGTGCCAGCACCCCCCAAAGGAACACCGGGGAGCTGTTTTTT.

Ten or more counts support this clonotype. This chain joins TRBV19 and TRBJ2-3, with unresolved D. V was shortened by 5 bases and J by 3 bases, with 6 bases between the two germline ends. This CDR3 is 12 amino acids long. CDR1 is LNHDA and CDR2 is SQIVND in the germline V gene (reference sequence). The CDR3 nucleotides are TGTGCCAGTAGTGGGTCGACAGATACGCAGTATTTT. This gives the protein CASSGSTDTQYF.

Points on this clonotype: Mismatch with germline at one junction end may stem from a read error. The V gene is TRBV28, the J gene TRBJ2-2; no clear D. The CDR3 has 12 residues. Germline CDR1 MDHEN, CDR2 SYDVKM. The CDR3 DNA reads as TGTGTCAGCAGCCTAAACACCGGGGAGCTGTTTTTT. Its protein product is CVSSLNTGELFF.

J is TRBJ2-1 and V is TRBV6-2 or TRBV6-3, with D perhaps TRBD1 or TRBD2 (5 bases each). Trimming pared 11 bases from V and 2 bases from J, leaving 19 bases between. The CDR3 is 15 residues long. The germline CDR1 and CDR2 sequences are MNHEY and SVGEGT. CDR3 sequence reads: CALRSGPHPYNEQFF. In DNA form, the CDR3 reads TGTGCCCTCAGGTCGGGGCCACACCCCTACAATGAGCAGTTCTTC.

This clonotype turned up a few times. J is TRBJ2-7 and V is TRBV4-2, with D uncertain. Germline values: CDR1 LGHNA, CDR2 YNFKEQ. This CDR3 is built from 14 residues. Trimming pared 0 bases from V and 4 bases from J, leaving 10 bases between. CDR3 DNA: TGTGCCAGCAGCCAAGATGTAGGAGTTTACGAGCAGTACTTC. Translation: CASSQDVGVYEQYF.

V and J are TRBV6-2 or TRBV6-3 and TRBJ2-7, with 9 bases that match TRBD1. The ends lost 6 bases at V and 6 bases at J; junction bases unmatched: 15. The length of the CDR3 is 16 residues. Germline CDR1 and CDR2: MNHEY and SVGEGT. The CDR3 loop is CASSTTAGQGSLEQYF. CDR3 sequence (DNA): TGTGCCAGCAGCACAACGGCGGGACAGGGATCCCTCGAGCAGTACTTC.

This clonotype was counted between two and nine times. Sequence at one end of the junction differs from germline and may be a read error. DNA of the CDR3: TGTGCCAGCAGCGTAGAGTCCGGCAACCAGCCCCAGCATTTT. It encodes CASSVESGNQPQHF. V is TRBV9 and J is TRBJ1-5; D is uncertain. The CDR3 sequence is 14 residues long. CDR1 and CDR2 (germline): SGDLS, YYNGEE.

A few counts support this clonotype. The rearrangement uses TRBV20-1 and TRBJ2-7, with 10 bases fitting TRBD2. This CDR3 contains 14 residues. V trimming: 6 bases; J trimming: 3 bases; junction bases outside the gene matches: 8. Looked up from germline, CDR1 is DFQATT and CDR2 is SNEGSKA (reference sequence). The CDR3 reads CSAFQRGGHYEQYF. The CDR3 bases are TGCAGTGCATTTCAGCGGGGGGGGCACTACGAGCAGTACTTC.

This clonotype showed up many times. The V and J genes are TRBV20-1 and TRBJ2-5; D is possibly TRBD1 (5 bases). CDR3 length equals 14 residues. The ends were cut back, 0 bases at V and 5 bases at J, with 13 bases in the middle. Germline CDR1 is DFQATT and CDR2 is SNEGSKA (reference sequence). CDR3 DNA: TGCAGTGCTAGAGAGGCTCGACAGAGGGAGACCCAGTACTTC. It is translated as CSAREARQRETQYF.

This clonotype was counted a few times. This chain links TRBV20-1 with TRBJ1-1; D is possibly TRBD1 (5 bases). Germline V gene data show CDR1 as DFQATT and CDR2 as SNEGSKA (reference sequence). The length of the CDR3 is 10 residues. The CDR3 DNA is TGCAGGCCCCCAGGGACTGAAGCTTTCTTT. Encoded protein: CRPPGTEAFF.